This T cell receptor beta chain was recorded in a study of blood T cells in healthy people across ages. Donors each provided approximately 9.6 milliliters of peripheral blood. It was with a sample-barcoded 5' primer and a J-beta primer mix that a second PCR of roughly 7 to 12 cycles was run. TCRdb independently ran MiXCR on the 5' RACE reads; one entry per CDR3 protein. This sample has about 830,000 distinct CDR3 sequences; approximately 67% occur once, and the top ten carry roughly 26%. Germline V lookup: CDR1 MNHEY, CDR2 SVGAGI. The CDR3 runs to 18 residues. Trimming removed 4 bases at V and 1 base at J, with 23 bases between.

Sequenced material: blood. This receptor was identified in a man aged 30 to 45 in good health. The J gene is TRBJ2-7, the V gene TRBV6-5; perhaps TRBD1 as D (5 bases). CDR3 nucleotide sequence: TGTGCCAGCAGTTCCTCCCCCAGCAGGAGCCAGGGATCCTACGAGCAGTACTTC. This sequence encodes CASSSSPSRSQGSYEQYF.